This T cell receptor beta chain was documented in a study of cytomegalovirus exposure and HLA in healthy donors. Background on the study: Previous work identified 95 million to 120 million unique TCR beta sequences from some 170 million T cells. Overall study findings and caveats: Cytomegalovirus-associated status was assigned to approximately 160 TCR beta chains. Across donors, sequencing depth was assumed by presence/absence analyses to be roughly uniform.

Concerning this clone: What it recognizes is unknown.

60 Vbeta and 13 Jbeta primers were used in PCR. The table came from immunoSEQ multiplex PCR; TCRdb's copy has only in-frame clones and leaves some out. Of some 170,000 clones listed, roughly 80% were seen once; the top ten hold about 7%. The sequenced sample was PBMCs. The TCR originated in a woman aged 25 to 39 in good health and CMV-seropositive.

The CDR3 reads CAAHPGVSRQPQHF. The CDR3 DNA reads TGTGCCGCGCACCCAGGGGTATCACGCCAGCCCCAGCATTTT. The rearrangement links TRBV28 to TRBJ1-5, with D possibly matching TRBD1 (6 bases). The CDR3 runs 14 residues. CDR1 and CDR2 (germline): MDHEN, SYDVKM. V was trimmed by 11 bases and J by 7 bases, leaving 21 bases between them.